This TCR beta chain is from a study of neurological immune-mediated disorders (dated by TCRdb to about 2019). At the level of the whole study: Among the 34 multiple sclerosis patients, relapsing-remitting MS accounted for some 30 and secondary progressive MS accounted for 3. Peripheral blood TCR-beta repertoires from HTLV-I-associated myelopathy (HAM/TSP) patients, multiple sclerosis patients and healthy controls were compared by UMI-based sequencing. The cohort was made up of 68 subjects, consisting of 14 HAM/TSP patients, about 34 multiple sclerosis patients and 20 healthy controls. Longitudinal samples, technical triplicates and paired sorted CD4+ and CD8+ T-cell subsets, alongside PBMC samples, were included among the approximately 110 TCR-beta libraries. The paper's findings and limits, for the study overall: No clinical or MRI features were associated with the MS cluster, and the authors said that larger cohorts are needed. Expanded clones from different subjects shared no identical CDR3 amino acid sequences, which suggests that TCR-beta repertoires were private in all groups. In a phylogenetic analysis, the repertoires of 18 out of 34 MS patients fell into a single cluster of related CDR3 sequences, pointing to a possible signature at the repertoire level. TCR clonal expansion was highest in HAM/TSP patients and lowest in MS patients, with MS patients falling below even healthy controls.

For unsorted PBMC libraries, 2 million PBMCs were used after storage in RNAlater at -80 degrees C until RNA extraction. Multiple sclerosis patients were enrolled in a US clinical protocol under which disease progression was evaluated by magnetic resonance imaging. Peripheral blood underwent Ficoll-Hypaque density gradient centrifugation to isolate PBMCs, which were then cryopreserved in liquid nitrogen. cDNA synthesis used template-switch 5'RACE with a primer carrying a 10-nucleotide random unique molecular identifier tagging each TCR transcript. Over 180 million TCR-beta sequences, covering 15-18 subjects, were produced in each sequencing run. The RNeasy kit was used to extract total RNA. The KAPA Real-time Library Amplification kit was used to amplify TCR-beta VDJ regions with primers for the TCR constant region and the 5'RACE anchor. A first PCR added sample indexes and Illumina adaptors, and a second PCR then raised library yield. After Ampure bead purification, the roughly 650 bp TCR product was size-selected on a 2% E-gel SizeSelection system. Before pooling, library quality was checked on a Bioanalyzer, concentration was measured with Qubit, and libraries were quantified with the Kapa Library Quantification kit. Libraries were sequenced paired-end 2 x 150 bp on an Illumina HiSeq 2500. To increase sequence diversity, 25-30% phiX was spiked into each library pool. As for the authors' bioinformatics: Quality-filtered reads were processed with the UMI-based MiGEC pipeline, and over 80% of raw TCR sequences were removed by the MiGEC pipeline during error correction. IMGT germline references were used for aligning VDJ genes, and each clonotype was defined as a unique CDR3 amino acid sequence together with its V-J genes. Clonal expansion, Shannon diversity, and CDR3 relatedness (CalcPairwiseDistances, ClusterSamples) were evaluated with VDJtools, and phylogenetic trees were built with CLCbio workbench. A clone was classed as expanded if it had 8 or more unique UMIs, a cutoff based on coefficient-of-variation modelling across technical triplicates. TCRdb trimmed the raw reads at Q25, called clones with MiXCR and kept productive beta chains. One record per CDR3 amino acid sequence lists the most common genes and DNA. The V and J calls and clone size are TCRdb's, not the authors'. The sample profile shows some 66,000 distinct CDR3 sequences; under 5% of them were found once. Roughly 2.6% of the sample goes to the ten largest clones.

This clonotype was recorded at least ten times. The antigen this receptor binds is unknown. Base qualities are not provided; no much larger clone lies one nucleotide away. Via the germline V gene, CDR1 is MNHEY and CDR2 SVGAGI. V is trimmed back by 0 bases and J by 6 bases, and the junction contains 9 bases that no gene match accounts for. From its cysteine to its phenylalanine, the CDR3 spans 16 amino acids. Only the CDR3 region is kept as DNA, spanning 48 bases read in frame from base 1. The sequence joins TRBV6-5 to TRBJ1-1; a stretch of 8 junction bases matches TRBD1. This TCR was sampled from a man aged 45-60 years with multiple sclerosis. Sequenced sample: PBMCs. The CDR3 in this case is CASSYSRAAGGPEAFF. DNA sequence: TGTGCCAGCAGTTACTCACGGGCTGCAGGGGGCCCTGAAGCTTTCTTT.